The sample holds a few counts of the clone carrying this T cell receptor (beta chain). This entry belongs to a study of T cells after yellow fever vaccination. Study summary: Fractions low in cell number were prepared with SMART-Seq v4 Ultra Low Input.

Germline-derived CDR1 and CDR2 are KGHDR and SFDVKD. V lost 4 bases and J 7 bases, leaving 4 bases between the germline ends. The CDR3 has 12 amino acids. Each CDR3 protein gets one entry after TCRdb re-called the 5' RACE reads with MiXCR. The table shows a few hundred thousand distinct CDR3 sequences, with around 10% occurring only once. This specimen was PBMCs, taken on the day of the first yellow fever vaccination. This clonotype was obtained from a man between 18 and 35 years old who received the YFV17D yellow fever vaccine. The chain employs TRBV24-1 and TRBJ1-6; no clear D. Here the CDR3 DNA reads TGTGCCACCAGTGAAGGGAATTCACCCCTCCACTTT. Its translation: CATSEGNSPLHF.